This TCR beta chain was sequenced for a study of identical twins. Findings of the study overall: Within cord blood, abundant beta clonotypes carried fewer insertions, but memory repertoires showed no such trend.

V was pared by 4 bases and J by 3 bases, with 7 bases between. This CDR3 has 13 amino acids. Germline CDR1 reads SGHDT; CDR2 reads YYEEEE. A note on this clonotype: Its antigen remains unidentified.

A single record per CDR3 protein comes from TCRdb applying MiXCR to the 5' RACE reads. The data contain just under 550,000 distinct CDR3 sequences, around 15% of them singletons. Another study also made use of these data, one on yellow fever vaccine responses in identical twins.

This TCR came from a woman between 18 and 30 years old in good health. The chain is built from TRBV5-6 and TRBJ2-2, with D unresolved. The sequencing sample was made of CD4+ T cells sorted from blood. The CDR3 loop is CASSRSHTGELFF. Here the CDR3 DNA reads TGTGCCAGCAGCCGGTCCCACACCGGGGAGCTGTTTTTT.